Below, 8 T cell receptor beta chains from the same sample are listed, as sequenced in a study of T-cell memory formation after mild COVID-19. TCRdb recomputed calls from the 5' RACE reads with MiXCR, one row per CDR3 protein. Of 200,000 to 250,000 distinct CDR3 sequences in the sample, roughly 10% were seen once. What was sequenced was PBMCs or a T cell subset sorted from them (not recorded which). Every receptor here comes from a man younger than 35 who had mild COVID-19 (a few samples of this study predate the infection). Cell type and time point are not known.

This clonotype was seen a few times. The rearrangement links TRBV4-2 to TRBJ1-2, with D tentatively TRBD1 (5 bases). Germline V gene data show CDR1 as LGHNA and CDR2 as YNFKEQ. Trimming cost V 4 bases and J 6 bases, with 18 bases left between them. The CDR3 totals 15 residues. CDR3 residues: CASSPESAYRNGYTF. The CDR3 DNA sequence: TGTGCCAGCAGCCCCGAATCGGCCTACAGGAATGGCTACACCTTC.

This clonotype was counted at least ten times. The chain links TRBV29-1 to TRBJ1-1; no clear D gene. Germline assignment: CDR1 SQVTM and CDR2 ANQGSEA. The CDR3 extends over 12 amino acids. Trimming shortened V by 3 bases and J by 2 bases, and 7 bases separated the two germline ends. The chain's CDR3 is CSVDGTNTEAFF. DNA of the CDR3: TGCAGCGTTGACGGCACAAACACTGAAGCTTTCTTT.

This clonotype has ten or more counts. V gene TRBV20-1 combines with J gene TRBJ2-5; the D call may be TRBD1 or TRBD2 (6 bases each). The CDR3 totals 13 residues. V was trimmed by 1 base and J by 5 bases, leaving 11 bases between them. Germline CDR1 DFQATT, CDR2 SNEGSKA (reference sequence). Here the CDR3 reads CSARAGAGETQYF. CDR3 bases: TGCAGTGCTAGAGCGGGGGCAGGGGAGACCCAGTACTTC.

CDR3 sequence (DNA): TGTGCCAGCTCACCACGACAGGGGGCACGGGGCACTGAAGCTTTCTTT. Translated: CASSPRQGARGTEAFF. The V and J genes are TRBV18 and TRBJ1-1; 10 bases map to TRBD1. The CDR3 is 16 amino acids. Per the germline V gene, CDR1 is KGHSH and CDR2 is LQKENI. With 1 base clipped from V and 4 bases from J, the junction kept 6 bases outside the gene matches.

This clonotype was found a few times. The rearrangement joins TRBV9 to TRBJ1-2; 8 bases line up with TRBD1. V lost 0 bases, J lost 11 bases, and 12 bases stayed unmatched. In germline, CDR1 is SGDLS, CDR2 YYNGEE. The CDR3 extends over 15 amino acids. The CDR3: CASSVVPQGQGGYTF. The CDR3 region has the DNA TGTGCCAGCAGCGTAGTGCCTCAAGGACAGGGAGGTTACACCTTC. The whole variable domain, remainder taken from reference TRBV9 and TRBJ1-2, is DSGVTQTPKHLITATGQRVTLRCSPRSGDLSVYWYQQSLDQGLQFLIQYYNGEERAKGNILERFSAQQFPDLHSELNLSSLELGDSALYFCASSVVPQGQGGYTFGSGTRLTVV.

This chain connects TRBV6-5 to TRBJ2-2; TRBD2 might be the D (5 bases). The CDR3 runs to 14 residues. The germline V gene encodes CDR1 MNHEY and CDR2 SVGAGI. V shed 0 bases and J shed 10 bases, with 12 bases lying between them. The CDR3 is CASSYSWSREELFF. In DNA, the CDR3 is TGTGCCAGCAGTTACTCGTGGTCCCGGGAGGAGCTGTTTTTT.

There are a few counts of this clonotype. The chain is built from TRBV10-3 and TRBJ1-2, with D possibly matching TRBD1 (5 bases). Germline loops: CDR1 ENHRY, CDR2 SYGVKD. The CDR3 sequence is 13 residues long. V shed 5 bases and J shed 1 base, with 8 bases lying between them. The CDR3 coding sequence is TGTGCCATCAGTCCGGGGGTTAACTATGGCTACACCTTC. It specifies CAISPGVNYGYTF.

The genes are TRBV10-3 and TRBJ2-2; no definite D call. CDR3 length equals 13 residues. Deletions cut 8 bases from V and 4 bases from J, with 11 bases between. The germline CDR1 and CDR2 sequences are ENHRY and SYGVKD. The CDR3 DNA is TGTGCCATCCGGGCAGGAGCCACCGGGGAGCTGTTTTTT. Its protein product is CAIRAGATGELFF.